The sequence of this T cell receptor beta chain was determined in a study of Ad26.COV2.S vaccination and SARS-CoV-2 variants. Sequencing used immunoSEQ multiplex PCR; TCRdb keeps in-frame clones, though not all of them. The sample records about 680,000 clones, 89% being singletons. The CDR3 extends over 15 amino acids. CDR1 is SGHRS, CDR2 YFSETQ, per germline. Deletions cut 5 bases from V and 0 bases from J, with 14 bases between. With respect to this clone: Its antigen is undetermined.

Treatment in this sample: around 19 received Ad26.COV2.S at low or high dose, single or two shots; about 5 received placebo; per-sample allocation not given. Collection of samples fell on day 63 after the first vaccine or placebo injection. Boston supplied an adult donor aged 18-55 years. An Ad26 vector expressing Wuhan-strain SARS-CoV-2 spike served as the vaccine. Overall study findings and caveats: Reported post-vaccination CD8+ and CD4+ T cell responses to spike showed substantial breadth. TCR breadth and depth analyses may have underestimated total T cell responses.

The TCR sequence derives from a person between 18 and 65 years old who received the Ad26.COV2.S COVID-19 vaccine or a placebo. The chain uses TRBV5-1 and TRBJ1-1; unclear D gene. The specimen comprised peripheral blood, sampled in a trial of Ad26.COV2.S vaccine versus placebo. The CDR3 reads CASRKVSIMNTEAFF. The CDR3 region has the DNA TGCGCCAGCAGGAAGGTAAGCATCATGAACACTGAAGCTTTCTTT.